What follows is one T cell receptor beta chain and its context. Antigen specificity is unknown. This specimen comes from a study of cytomegalovirus exposure and HLA in healthy donors. Study-level findings and limits: A later analysis reportedly found fewer N-insertions in an Asian-associated ancestry cluster than the approximately 700-donor mean. A later analysis linked a missense DCLRE1C variant to TCR beta V- and J-gene trimming.

In the PCR, 60 Vbeta and 13 Jbeta primers were used. The data were produced by immunoSEQ multiplex PCR, yet TCRdb's version contains in-frame clones alone and is incomplete. The sample contains approximately 170,000 clones, 65% to 85% of which appear only once. CDR3 size: 14 residues. Germline values: CDR1 SNHLY, CDR2 FYNNEI. Deletions cut 6 bases from V and 0 bases from J, with 12 bases between. This TCR was sampled from a woman aged 18-29 years in good health and CMV-seronegative. Source material: PBMCs. This sequence joins TRBV2 and TRBJ2-7; no reliable D call. The CDR3 loop is CASRVDRSSYEQYF. CDR3 sequence (DNA): TGTGCCAGCAGAGTCGACCGGAGCTCCTACGAGCAGTACTTC. Full variable domain (remainder filled in from reference TRBV2 and TRBJ2-7): EPEVTQTPSHQVTQMGQEVILRCVPISNHLYFYWYRQILGQKVEFLVSFYNNEISEKSEIFDDQFSVERPDGSNFTLKIRSTKLEDSAMYFCASRVDRSSYEQYFGPGTRLTVT.